This TCR beta chain derives from a study of T cell repertoires in cytomegalovirus infection. Study-wide context: It was the public TCR beta signatures that indicated both CMV infection and matching HLA type. General study results and limits: Summed frequency of public TCR beta families distinguished CMV carriers with the relevant HLA.

V was shortened by 0 bases and J by 3 bases, with 8 bases between the two germline ends. The germline gives CDR1 LGHNA, CDR2 YSLEER. The CDR3 spans 14 residues. This clonotype appeared a few times. Its specificity is unknown. TCRdb re-called the reads through MiXCR, storing one row per CDR3 protein. The sample lists about 890,000 distinct CDR3 sequences, around a third seen once, with more than 12% in the top ten. The sequence came from a human donor in good health (CMV status not recorded). Some clones in this sample may be carry-over from other donors' samples. This specimen consisted of cultured CD8+ T cells from PBMCs, obtained from culture after CMV antigen stimulation. The gene calls are TRBV4-3 and TRBJ1-1; D not certain. For the CDR3, the DNA is TGCGCCAGCAGCCAAGAGGGTTGGGACACTGAAGCTTTCTTT. It is translated as CASSQEGWDTEAFF.